A selection of T cell receptor beta chains follows, all from one sample in a study of blood T cell repertoires in COVID-19. Sequencing used immunoSEQ multiplex PCR; TCRdb keeps in-frame clones, though not all of them. Of 260,000 or so clones in the sample, about four fifths were seen once. Sequenced material: peripheral blood. These receptors were taken from a man aged 80 or over with acute or convalescent COVID-19. CDR3s include the opening cysteine and the closing phenylalanine or tryptophan. The order of the fields is D gene, V gene, J gene, CDR3 protein. The D gene is left open where the match is weak.

d_call: -
v_call: TRBV2
j_call: TRBJ1-4
cdr3_aa: CASSWGGANEKLFF

d_call: -
v_call: TRBV7-3
j_call: TRBJ2-5
cdr3_aa: CASSLSQQETQYF

d_call: TRBD2
v_call: TRBV19
j_call: TRBJ2-3
cdr3_aa: CASSSRLAGVSTDTQYF

d_call: -
v_call: TRBV14
j_call: TRBJ2-7
cdr3_aa: CASSQNRGGPYEQYF

d_call: -
v_call: TRBV28
j_call: TRBJ1-2
cdr3_aa: CASRLGAQRGYTF

d_call: TRBD2
v_call: TRBV9
j_call: TRBJ2-7
cdr3_aa: CASSVLVSGIDEQYF

d_call: TRBD1
v_call: TRBV2
j_call: TRBJ1-6
cdr3_aa: CASSARGKNSPLHF

d_call: TRBD1
v_call: TRBV4-1
j_call: TRBJ1-3
cdr3_aa: CASSQGQGASGNTIYF

d_call: TRBD2
v_call: TRBV5-1
j_call: TRBJ2-1
cdr3_aa: CASSVIGLANEQFF

d_call: TRBD2
v_call: TRBV2
j_call: TRBJ2-1
cdr3_aa: CASRAGLAGGDTYNEQFF

d_call: -
v_call: TRBV10-2
j_call: TRBJ1-2
cdr3_aa: CASSAAGYGYTF

d_call: -
v_call: TRBV27
j_call: TRBJ1-1
cdr3_aa: CASSLSPAGGWTFF

d_call: -
v_call: TRBV6-5
j_call: TRBJ1-1
cdr3_aa: CASRPRQTLNTEAFF

d_call: -
v_call: TRBV2
j_call: TRBJ2-5
cdr3_aa: CASSRGQETQYF

d_call: -
v_call: TRBV19
j_call: TRBJ2-7
cdr3_aa: CASSQRHRTYEQYF

d_call: TRBD1
v_call: TRBV5-6
j_call: TRBJ2-1
cdr3_aa: CASSLGQGPYNEQFF

d_call: TRBD1
v_call: TRBV7-9
j_call: TRBJ1-2
cdr3_aa: CASSSYRGQAYGYTF

d_call: TRBD1
v_call: TRBV5-4
j_call: TRBJ2-7
cdr3_aa: CASSHTGTGIYEQYF

d_call: -
v_call: TRBV27
j_call: TRBJ2-2
cdr3_aa: CASRQSGLASPGELFF

d_call: -
v_call: TRBV2
j_call: TRBJ2-5
cdr3_aa: CASSTGEIFQETQYF

d_call: -
v_call: TRBV3-1/TRBV3-2
j_call: TRBJ2-3
cdr3_aa: CASSPRGGRGLLTDTQYF

d_call: TRBD2
v_call: TRBV27
j_call: TRBJ2-2
cdr3_aa: CASSTGRTGSGLAGGIRAGELFF

d_call: -
v_call: TRBV27
j_call: TRBJ2-7
cdr3_aa: CASSPTPLPGTYEQYF

d_call: -
v_call: TRBV19
j_call: TRBJ2-3
cdr3_aa: CASSTSPGQGPHTQYF

d_call: -
v_call: TRBV6-2/TRBV6-3
j_call: TRBJ1-5
cdr3_aa: CASSTRPLWAGVQPQHF

d_call: TRBD2
v_call: TRBV11-3
j_call: TRBJ2-7
cdr3_aa: CAYLTSAKYEQYF

d_call: -
v_call: TRBV2
j_call: TRBJ2-3
cdr3_aa: CASSERGGSTDTQYF

d_call: TRBD1
v_call: TRBV2
j_call: TRBJ2-5
cdr3_aa: CASRQGALETQYF

d_call: -
v_call: TRBV28
j_call: TRBJ1-2
cdr3_aa: CASSSNYGYTF

d_call: TRBD1
v_call: TRBV5-6
j_call: TRBJ2-7
cdr3_aa: CASSYRGLIYEQYF

d_call: TRBD1
v_call: TRBV10-3
j_call: TRBJ2-6
cdr3_aa: CATGQGFGANVLTF